A selection of T cell receptor beta chains follows, all from one sample in a study of T cell changes during pregnancy in multiple sclerosis. Assay: immunoSEQ multiplex PCR; the TCRdb copy retains only in-frame clones and omits some. The data show 90,000 to 100,000 clones, about 94% seen once. Sequencing was performed on peripheral blood, taken in the third trimester of pregnancy. The receptor source for this set is a female donor with multiple sclerosis, enrolled in a pregnancy study. The CDR3 runs from the conserved cysteine through the conserved F or W. Each record gives: J gene, D gene, V gene, CDR3 protein. D genes are given only for firm matches.

>TRBJ2-1|NA|TRBV7-8
CASSLTPNRDNEQFF
>TRBJ1-1|NA|TRBV6-6
CASSFTGTTEAFF
>TRBJ2-1|NA|TRBV21-1
CASSKVSGGRPNEQFF
>TRBJ2-7|TRBD2|TRBV2
CASSEGGRVSSYEQYF
>TRBJ1-1|NA|TRBV6-1
CASSGDIDRVISEAFF
>TRBJ1-1|NA|TRBV6-5
CASSYSKVGGAEAFF
>TRBJ1-1|NA|TRBV28
CASSFDRSSEAFF
>TRBJ2-7|TRBD2|TRBV19
CASSPLAGSYEQYF
>TRBJ1-3|NA|TRBV28
CASTFGNTIYF
>TRBJ1-2|NA|TRBV6-1
CASDVGVGYTF
>TRBJ1-4|TRBD1|TRBV7-9
CASSLETGGGEKLFF
>TRBJ2-1|NA|TRBV2
CASTVGATEQFF
>TRBJ2-7|NA|TRBV5-5
CASSLGSSYEQYF
>TRBJ2-3|TRBD2|TRBV14
CASSPTSGVTDTQYF
>TRBJ2-7|NA|TRBV6-4
CASQRRGPFNEQYF
>TRBJ1-1|NA|TRBV5-5
CASSATAAGPGVGTEAFF
>TRBJ1-1|NA|TRBV5-4
CASSLSRQGGGWNTEAFF
>TRBJ2-3|NA|TRBV11-3
CASSLSRGIRSDTQYF
>TRBJ2-2|NA|TRBV23-1
CASSQSLQGGTGELFF
>TRBJ2-7|TRBD2|TRBV11-2
CASSFFRSSGTHEQYF
>TRBJ2-1|TRBD2|TRBV28
CASRPPGLAGNEQFF
>TRBJ2-7|TRBD2|TRBV30
CAGGRTSGRPPPYEQYF
>TRBJ2-1|TRBD2|TRBV6-1
CASSLGGGRNEQFF
>TRBJ1-5|TRBD1|TRBV7-4
CASSLGDRAGQPQHF
>TRBJ1-3|NA|TRBV5-1
CASSLADRRSGNTIYF
>TRBJ1-2|NA|TRBV6-6
CASSLGLNYGYTF
>TRBJ2-5|TRBD2|TRBV7-2
CASSLEREGTQYF
>TRBJ1-2|NA|TRBV19
CASSFLQDTSYGYTF
>TRBJ2-1|NA|TRBV21-1
CASSKMGLAGRRSYNEQFF
>TRBJ1-2|NA|TRBV6-5
CASSETGSYGYTF
>TRBJ2-7|NA|TRBV5-1
CASSLGGSPPLVGRWHF
>TRBJ2-5|TRBD2|TRBV4-2
CASSQEDLGLAGMETQYF
>TRBJ1-4|NA|TRBV6-5
CASSRYNEKLFF
>TRBJ2-2|TRBD2|TRBV2
CAILAGAIAGELFF
>TRBJ2-7|TRBD2|TRBV27
CASSITSGSYEQYF
>TRBJ2-1|TRBD1|TRBV13
CASSHSGGRYNEQFF
>TRBJ2-5|NA|TRBV6-1
CASSARAETQYF
>TRBJ1-1|NA|TRBV5-6
CASSRRGMNTEAFF
>TRBJ1-3|TRBD1|TRBV28
CASGTAPMTSGNTIYF
>TRBJ2-5|TRBD2|TRBV5-6
CASSGVTSGRVQETQYF
>TRBJ1-3|NA|TRBV6-5
CASSRDSYSGNTIYF
>TRBJ2-7|TRBD1|TRBV30
CAGLGTGPDEQYF